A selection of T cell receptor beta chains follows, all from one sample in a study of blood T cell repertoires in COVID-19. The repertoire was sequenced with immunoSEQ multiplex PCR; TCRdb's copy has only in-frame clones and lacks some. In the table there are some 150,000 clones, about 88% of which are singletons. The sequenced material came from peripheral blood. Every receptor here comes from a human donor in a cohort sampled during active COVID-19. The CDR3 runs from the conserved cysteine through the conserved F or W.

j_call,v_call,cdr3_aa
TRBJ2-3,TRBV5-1,CASSLEGRPSTDTQYF
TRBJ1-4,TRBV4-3,CASSRGQGAAADEKLFF
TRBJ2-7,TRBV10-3,CAIRESGESYEQYF
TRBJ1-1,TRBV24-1,CATSDPDTEAFF
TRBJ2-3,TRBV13,CASSLEGADTQYF
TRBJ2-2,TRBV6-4,CASRDADTGELFF
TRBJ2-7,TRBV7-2,CASSLEGQVGGYEQYF
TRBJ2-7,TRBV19,CASSTTAILAGGLYEQYF
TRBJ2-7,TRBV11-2,CASSPRLAGTSYEQYF
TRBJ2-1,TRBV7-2,CASSSRTGRNEQFF
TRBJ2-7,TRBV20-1,CSASHRVWEQYF
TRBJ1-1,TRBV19,CASKPQGASNTEAFF
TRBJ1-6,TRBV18,CASSPVAGQTNSPLHF
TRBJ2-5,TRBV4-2,CASSQDAGTGQETQYF
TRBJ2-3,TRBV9,CASSVTDTDTQYF
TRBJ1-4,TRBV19,CPRTAGVNEKLFF
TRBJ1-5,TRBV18,CASSQQGSAQPQHF
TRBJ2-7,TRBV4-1,CASSQGWMAGAPLTEQYF
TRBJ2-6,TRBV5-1,CASSLERTGLSGANVLTF
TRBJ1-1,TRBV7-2,CASSLWGGTVNTEAFF
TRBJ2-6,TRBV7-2,CATSQPSGANVLTF
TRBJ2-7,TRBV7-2,CASSFLAGGQISYEQYF
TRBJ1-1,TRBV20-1,CSARSNTEAFF
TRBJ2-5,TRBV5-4,CASTREGVPGRSQYF
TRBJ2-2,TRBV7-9,CASSSHRGTTGELFF
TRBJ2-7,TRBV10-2,CASSRQSTYEQYF
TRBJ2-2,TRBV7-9,CASSTGQVGTGELFF
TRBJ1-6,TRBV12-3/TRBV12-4,CASSPPSAPLHF
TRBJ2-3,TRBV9,CASSIRQGDTDTQYF
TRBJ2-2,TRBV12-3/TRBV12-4,CASSSYTGELFF
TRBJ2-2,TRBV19,CASSIPGGISTGELFF
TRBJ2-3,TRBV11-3,CASSLGGGLAGGDTQYF
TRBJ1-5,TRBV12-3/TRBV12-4,CASSFGGQPQHF
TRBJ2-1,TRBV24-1,CATSDPFAAGGPSVRYNEQFF
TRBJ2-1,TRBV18,CASSRTSGQDNEQFF
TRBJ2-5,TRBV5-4,CASSSAGTTKETQYF
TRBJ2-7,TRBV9,CASSVAGTIYEQYF
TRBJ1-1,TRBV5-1,CASSLEVANTEAFF
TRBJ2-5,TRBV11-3,CASSPRSSGETQYF
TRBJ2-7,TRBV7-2,CASTKGLEQYF
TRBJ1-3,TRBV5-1,CASSLGEGRGTIYF
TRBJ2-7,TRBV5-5,CASSLDPEAVSYEQYF
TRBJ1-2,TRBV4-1,CASSLDSLYGYTF
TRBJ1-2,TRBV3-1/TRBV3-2,CASSLRTTSGGGYGYTF
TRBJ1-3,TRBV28,CASSLQLRNTIYF
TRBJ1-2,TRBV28,CASSPPQGGGYTF
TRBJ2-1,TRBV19,CASSGNRGPNEQFF
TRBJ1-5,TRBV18,CASSPDTNQPQHF